The clone carrying this TCR beta chain was found many times. The junction differs from germline at one of its ends, possibly a read error. The sample comes from a study of blood T cells in healthy people across ages. Next came a second PCR, run for about 7 to 12 cycles, which used a sample-barcoded 5' primer along with a J-beta primer mix. TCRdb processed the 5' RACE reads anew with MiXCR; each CDR3 protein has one entry. Here the sample spans over 450,000 distinct CDR3 sequences, more than 20% being singletons. In germline, CDR1 is SGHTA, CDR2 FQGNSA. The CDR3 extends over 14 amino acids. These data also featured in a second study, about T cells of mothers and their children.

Source material: blood. The chain couples TRBV7-2 to TRBJ1-2; 8 bases are shared with TRBD1. This TCR was recovered from a boy younger than 18 in good health. The CDR3 loop is CASSLDRGNYGYTF. In DNA, the CDR3 is TGTGCCAGCAGTTTAGACAGGGGAAACTATGGCTACACCTTC.